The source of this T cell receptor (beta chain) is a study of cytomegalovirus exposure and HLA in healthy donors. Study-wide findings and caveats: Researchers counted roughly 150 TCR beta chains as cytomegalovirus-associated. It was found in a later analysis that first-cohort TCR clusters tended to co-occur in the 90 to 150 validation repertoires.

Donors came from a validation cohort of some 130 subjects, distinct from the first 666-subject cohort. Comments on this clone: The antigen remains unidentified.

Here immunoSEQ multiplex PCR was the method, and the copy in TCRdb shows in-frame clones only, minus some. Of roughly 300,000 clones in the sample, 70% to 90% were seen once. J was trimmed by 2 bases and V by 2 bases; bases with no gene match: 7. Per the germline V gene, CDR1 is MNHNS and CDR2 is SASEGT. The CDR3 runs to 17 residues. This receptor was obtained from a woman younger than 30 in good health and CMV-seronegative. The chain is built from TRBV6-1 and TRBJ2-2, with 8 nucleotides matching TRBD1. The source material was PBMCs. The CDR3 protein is CASSEPGGTVNTGELFF. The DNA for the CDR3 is TGTGCCAGCAGTGAACCAGGGGGCACCGTCAACACCGGGGAGCTGTTTTTT.